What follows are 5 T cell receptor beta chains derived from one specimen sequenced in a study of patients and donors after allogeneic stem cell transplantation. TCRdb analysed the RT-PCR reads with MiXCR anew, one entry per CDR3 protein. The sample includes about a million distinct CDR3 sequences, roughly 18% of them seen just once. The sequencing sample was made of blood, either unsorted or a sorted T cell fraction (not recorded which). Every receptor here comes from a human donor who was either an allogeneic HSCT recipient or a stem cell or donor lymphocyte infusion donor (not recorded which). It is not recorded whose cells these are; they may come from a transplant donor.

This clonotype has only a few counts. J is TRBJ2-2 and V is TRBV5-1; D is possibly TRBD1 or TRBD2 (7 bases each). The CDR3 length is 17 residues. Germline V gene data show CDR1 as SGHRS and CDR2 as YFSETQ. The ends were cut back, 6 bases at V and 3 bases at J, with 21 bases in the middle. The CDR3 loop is CASTTQGKREYTGELFF. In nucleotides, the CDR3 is TGCGCCAGCACCACACAGGGGAAGCGGGAATACACCGGGGAGCTGTTTTTT.

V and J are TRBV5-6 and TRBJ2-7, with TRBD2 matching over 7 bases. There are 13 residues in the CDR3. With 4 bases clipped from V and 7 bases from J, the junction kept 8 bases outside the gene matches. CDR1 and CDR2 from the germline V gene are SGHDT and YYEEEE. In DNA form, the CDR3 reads TGTGCCAGCAGCAGCGGGACGGTTCAAGAGCAGTACTTC. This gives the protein CASSSGTVQEQYF.

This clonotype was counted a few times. CDR3 sequence reads: CSVDNLAGGRTDTQYF. The CDR3 DNA reads TGCAGCGTTGACAACCTAGCGGGAGGGCGTACAGATACGCAGTATTTT. This chain connects TRBV29-1 to TRBJ2-3, with 12 bases that match TRBD2. CDR3 length equals 16 residues. The V and J ends lost 3 bases and 3 bases, in that order; junction bases with no gene match: 7. Germline loops: CDR1 SQVTM, CDR2 ANQGSEA.

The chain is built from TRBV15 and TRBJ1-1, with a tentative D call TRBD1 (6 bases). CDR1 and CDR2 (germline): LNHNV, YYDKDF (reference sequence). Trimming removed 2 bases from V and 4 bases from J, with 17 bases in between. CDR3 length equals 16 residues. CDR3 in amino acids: CATSRPKGTGSTEAFF. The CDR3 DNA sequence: TGTGCCACCAGCAGACCCAAGGGAACAGGGAGCACTGAAGCTTTCTTT.

The CDR3 nucleotides are TGTGCCAGCAGCTCGGGGGTCCACAATGAGCAGTTCTTC. Its protein is CASSSGVHNEQFF. V gene TRBV7-8 combines with J gene TRBJ2-1, with a weak D call TRBD2 (6 bases). The CDR3 consists of 13 residues. Germline V lookup: CDR1 SGHVS, CDR2 FQNEAQ. V lost 4 bases and J 5 bases, leaving 9 bases between the germline ends. The variable domain in full, completed from reference TRBV7-8 and TRBJ2-1, reads GAGVSQSPRYKVAKRGQDVALRCDPISGHVSLFWYQQALGQGPEFLTYFQNEAQLDKSGLPSDRFFAERPEGSVSTLKIQRTQQEDSAVYLCASSSGVHNEQFFGPGTRLTVL.